This is a list of T cell receptor beta chains from one sample in a study of blood T cells in healthy people across ages. TCRdb used MiXCR to reprocess the 5' RACE reads, holding one entry per CDR3 protein. Of some 670,000 distinct CDR3 sequences in the sample, about 50% were seen once. Sequenced material: blood. The receptor source for this set is a woman aged 80 or over in good health. Both conserved end residues are part of each CDR3. The D gene is left open where the match is weak. Rows may omit the clone size; those that give it use once, few, many or a size class.

d_call	v_call	j_call	clone_size	cdr3_nt	cdr3_aa
NA	TRBV14	TRBJ2-2	few	TGTGCCAGCAACCACCTCTGGAACACCGGGGAGCTGTTTTTT	CASNHLWNTGELFF
TRBD2	TRBV4-2	TRBJ2-5	NA	TGTGCCAGCAGCCTTATGACTAGCGGGAGTGGGAATGAGCAGTACTTC	CASSLMTSGSGNEQYF
TRBD2	TRBV3-1	TRBJ2-7	many	TGTGCCAGCAGCCAAACTAGCGGGAGTTACGAGCAGTACTTC	CASSQTSGSYEQYF
TRBD2	TRBV12-3/TRBV12-4	TRBJ2-4	NA	TGTGCCAGCAGTCTCGGGACTAGCGGGAGAGAGCAGTACTTC	CASSLGTSGREQYF
TRBD2	TRBV5-1	TRBJ2-5	NA	TGCGCCAGCAGCGCCGGGACTAGCGGGCGGAGGGCGGAGCAGTACTTC	CASSAGTSGRRAEQYF
TRBD1	TRBV10-1	TRBJ2-3	once	TGCGCCAGCACTCCGGGACAGGGGTCTTATACGCAGTATTTT	CASTPGQGSYTQYF
TRBD2	TRBV20-1	TRBJ2-1	many	TGCAGTGTCTCCGGGACTAGCGGGGCTTACTCAGGCAATGAGCAGTTCTTC	CSVSGTSGAYSGNEQFF
NA	TRBV6-6	TRBJ1-2	many	TGTGCCAGCAGTTACACGACAGCAACCTCCTATGGCTACACCTTC	CASSYTTATSYGYTF
NA	TRBV14	TRBJ2-3	NA	TGTGCCAGCAGCCATCCAGGGCGCGGGGTGCAGTATTTT	CASSHPGRGVQYF
NA	TRBV5-1	TRBJ2-1	few	TGCGCCAGCAGCCCGCCGCGGATCTCCTACAATGAGCAGTTCTTC	CASSPPRISYNEQFF
NA	TRBV5-6	TRBJ1-5	NA	TGTGCCAGCAGCTTATGGCAGGTTGATCAGCCCCAGCATTTT	CASSLWQVDQPQHF
NA	TRBV20-1	TRBJ2-5	NA	TGCAGTAAGGGACCCGACGGGGAGACCCAGTACTTC	CSKGPDGETQYF
TRBD1	TRBV5-1	TRBJ2-1	many	TGCGCCAGCAGCCACGGGACAGATACCCACAATGAGCAGTTCTTC	CASSHGTDTHNEQFF
TRBD2	TRBV12-3/TRBV12-4	TRBJ2-3	many	TGTGCCAGCAGTTTAAGGCCGCGTAGCGGGAAAAAGAATACGCAGTATTTT	CASSLRPRSGKKNTQYF
NA	TRBV25-1	TRBJ1-1	once	TGTGCCAGCAGGAACGCCTTTAACACTGAAGCTTTCTTT	CASRNAFNTEAFF
NA	TRBV12-3/TRBV12-4	TRBJ2-4	NA	TGTGCCAGCAGTTTATCTCGGGGGCGGGTGGCCAAAAACATTCAGTACTTC	CASSLSRGRVAKNIQYF
TRBD2	TRBV11-2	TRBJ2-5	NA	TGTGCCAGCAGCTTAACAAGCGGGGAAAGGACCCAGTACTTC	CASSLTSGERTQYF
NA	TRBV24-1	TRBJ2-7	once	TGTGCCACCAGTGGCGTAGGGGTCCGAGACGAGCAGTACTTC	CATSGVGVRDEQYF
TRBD2	TRBV2	TRBJ2-1	many	TGTGCCAGCAGTCACCGGGAGGTGCAGGGCAATGAGCAGTTCTTC	CASSHREVQGNEQFF
TRBD1	TRBV25-1	TRBJ2-2	many	TGTGCCAGCAGTGATCCGGGACAGGGGACCGGGGAGCTGTTTTTT	CASSDPGQGTGELFF
TRBD2	TRBV29-1	TRBJ2-7	NA	TGCAGCGTTGCGGCGGGAGGGGCCGGCTCCTACGAGCAGTACTTC	CSVAAGGAGSYEQYF
TRBD2	TRBV7-2	TRBJ2-7	NA	TGTGCCAGCAGCCTCGGGACTAGGGTGGGCGAGCAGTACTTC	CASSLGTRVGEQYF
TRBD1	TRBV7-2	TRBJ2-7	once	TGTGCCAGCAGCTCCCAGCCGACAGGGGGCTACGAGCAGTACTTC	CASSSQPTGGYEQYF
NA	TRBV29-1	TRBJ1-2	NA	TGCAGCGTTGAATCGTTGTACGGCTACACCTTC	CSVESLYGYTF
NA	TRBV20-1	TRBJ1-1	NA	TGCAGTGCTAGGAAGGGAGACACTGAAGCTTTCTTT	CSARKGDTEAFF
TRBD1	TRBV29-1	TRBJ1-1	few	TGCAGCTTCTCTTCGGGACAGGGAATCACTGAAGCTTTCTTT	CSFSSGQGITEAFF
NA	TRBV24-1	TRBJ2-5	NA	TGTGCCACCAGTGGACGGGGGCCGTACCAAGAGACCCAGTACTTC	CATSGRGPYQETQYF
NA	TRBV12-3/TRBV12-4	TRBJ1-2	NA	TGTGCCAGCAGACAAGTGACAGGCGGCTATGGCTACACCTTC	CASRQVTGGYGYTF
NA	TRBV29-1	TRBJ1-4	NA	TGCAGCGTTGATGCGGGGGGCCGAGAAAAACTGTTTTTT	CSVDAGGREKLFF
TRBD2	TRBV6-4	TRBJ2-1	NA	TGTGCCAGCAGTGCGGCGGGAGAGGGAAATGAGCAGTTCTTC	CASSAAGEGNEQFF
TRBD2	TRBV12-3/TRBV12-4	TRBJ2-3	NA	TGTGCCAGCAGCTTACAGAGCGGGAGGGGGAACACAGATACGCAGTATTTT	CASSLQSGRGNTDTQYF
NA	TRBV29-1	TRBJ2-5	NA	TGCAGCGTTGAATCTCAGGTTCAGGGGAGATTAGAGACCCAGTACTTC	CSVESQVQGRLETQYF
NA	TRBV2	TRBJ2-7	once	TGTGCCAGCAGTGAAGCGGCCCTGGGCGAACAGTACTTC	CASSEAALGEQYF
TRBD2	TRBV20-1	TRBJ2-1	NA	TGCAGTGCTAGAAAGGAGCGGGGGAATTACAATGAGCAGTTCTTC	CSARKERGNYNEQFF
NA	TRBV27	TRBJ2-7	many	TGTGCCAGCAGCCCGGGGTCTTCCTACGAGCAGTACTTC	CASSPGSSYEQYF
NA	TRBV7-2	TRBJ2-2	NA	TGTGCCAGCAGCCACAGACAGGCGGCGTTTTGGAGCACCGGGGAGCTGTTTTTT	CASSHRQAAFWSTGELFF
NA	TRBV12-3/TRBV12-4	TRBJ2-5	few	TGTGCCAGCAGTTTGGGGAGCTTGGAGACCCAGTACTTC	CASSLGSLETQYF
NA	TRBV12-3/TRBV12-4	TRBJ2-1	many	TGTGCCAGCAGAGCTCCTATCCGGGCCGACAATGAGCAGTTCTTC	CASRAPIRADNEQFF
NA	TRBV4-1	TRBJ2-4	NA	TGCGCCAGCAGCCAAGACATGGGGAGGGGGGGGTACAATGAGCAGTACTTC	CASSQDMGRGGYNEQYF
NA	TRBV6-5	TRBJ2-7	NA	TGTGCCGGCAGTTACTCAGGCAGGGCCTACGAGCAATACTTC	CAGSYSGRAYEQYF
TRBD2	TRBV10-3	TRBJ2-1	once	TGTGCCATCAGTGAGTCGTGGCGGGAGAGGGGAGGTGAGCAGTTCTTC	CAISESWRERGGEQFF